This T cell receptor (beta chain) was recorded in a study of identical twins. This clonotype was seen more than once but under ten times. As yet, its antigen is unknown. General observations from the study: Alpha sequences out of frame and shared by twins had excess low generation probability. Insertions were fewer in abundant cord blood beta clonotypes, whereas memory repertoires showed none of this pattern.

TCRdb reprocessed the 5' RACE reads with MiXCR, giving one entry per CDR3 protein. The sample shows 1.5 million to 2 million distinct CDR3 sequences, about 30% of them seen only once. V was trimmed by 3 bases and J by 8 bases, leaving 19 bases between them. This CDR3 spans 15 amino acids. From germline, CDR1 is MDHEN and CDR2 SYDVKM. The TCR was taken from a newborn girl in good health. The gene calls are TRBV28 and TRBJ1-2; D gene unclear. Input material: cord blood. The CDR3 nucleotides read TGTGCCAGCAGTTTTCCACGCCCGACACCTATAGGCTACACCTTC. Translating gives CASSFPRPTPIGYTF.